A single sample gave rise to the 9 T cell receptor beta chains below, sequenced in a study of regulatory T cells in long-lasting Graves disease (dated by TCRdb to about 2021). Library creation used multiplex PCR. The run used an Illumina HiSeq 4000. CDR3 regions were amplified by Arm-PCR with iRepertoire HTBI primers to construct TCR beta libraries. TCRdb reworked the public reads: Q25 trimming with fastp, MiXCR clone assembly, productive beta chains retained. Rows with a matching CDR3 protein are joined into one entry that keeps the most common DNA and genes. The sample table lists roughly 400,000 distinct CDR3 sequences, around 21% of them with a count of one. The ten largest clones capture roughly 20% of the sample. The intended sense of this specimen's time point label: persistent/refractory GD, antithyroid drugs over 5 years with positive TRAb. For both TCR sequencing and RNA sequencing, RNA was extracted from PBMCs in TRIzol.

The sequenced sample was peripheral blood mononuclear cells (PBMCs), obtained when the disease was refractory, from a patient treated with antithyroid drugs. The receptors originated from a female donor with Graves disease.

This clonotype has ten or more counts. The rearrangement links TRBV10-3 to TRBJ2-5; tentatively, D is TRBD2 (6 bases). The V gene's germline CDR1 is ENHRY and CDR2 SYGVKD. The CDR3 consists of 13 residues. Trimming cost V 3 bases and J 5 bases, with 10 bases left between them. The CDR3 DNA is TGTGCCATCAGTGATGGGGGGTGGGAGACCCAGTACTTC. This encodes CAISDGGWETQYF.

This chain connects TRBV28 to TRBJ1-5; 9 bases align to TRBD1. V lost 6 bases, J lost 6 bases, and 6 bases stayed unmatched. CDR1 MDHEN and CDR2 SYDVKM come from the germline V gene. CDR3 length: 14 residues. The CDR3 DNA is TGTGCCAGCAGATTAGACAGGGGGAGTCAGCCCCAGCATTTT. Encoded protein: CASRLDRGSQPQHF. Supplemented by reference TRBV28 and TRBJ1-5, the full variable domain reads DVKVTQSSRYLVKRTGEKVFLECVQDMDHENMFWYRQDPGLGLRLIYFSYDVKMKEKGDIPEGYSVSREKKERFSLILESASTNQTSMYLCASRLDRGSQPQHFGDGTRLSIL.

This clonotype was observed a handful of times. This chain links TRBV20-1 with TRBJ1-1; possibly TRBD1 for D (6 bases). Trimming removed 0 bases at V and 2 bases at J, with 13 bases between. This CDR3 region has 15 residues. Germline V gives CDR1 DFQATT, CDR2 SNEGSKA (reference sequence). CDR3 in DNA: TGCAGTGCTAGAGACCCCCGCGGGGGCAACACTGAAGCTTTCTTT. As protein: CSARDPRGGNTEAFF.

The CDR3 DNA reads TGTGCCAGCAAGACGCAGGCGACCTACGAGCAGTACTTC. Translated: CASKTQATYEQYF. The chain combines TRBV6-1 with TRBJ2-7; D not resolved. CDR1 is MNHNS and CDR2 is SASEGT in the germline V gene. This CDR3 is 13 amino acids long. The V end was cut by 7 bases, the J end by 2 bases, with 12 bases between.

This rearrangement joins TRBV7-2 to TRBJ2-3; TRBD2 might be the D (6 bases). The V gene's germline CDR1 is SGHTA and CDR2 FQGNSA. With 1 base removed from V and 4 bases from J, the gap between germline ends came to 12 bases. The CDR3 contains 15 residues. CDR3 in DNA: TGTGCCAGCAGCTTAGGACTAGTCATCTCAGATACGCAGTATTTT. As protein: CASSLGLVISDTQYF.

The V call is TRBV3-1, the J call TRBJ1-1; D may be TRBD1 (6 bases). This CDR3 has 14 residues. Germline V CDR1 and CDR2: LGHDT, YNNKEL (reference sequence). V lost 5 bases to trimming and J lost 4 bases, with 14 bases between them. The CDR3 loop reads CASSFSSGATEAFF. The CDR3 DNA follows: TGTGCCAGCAGCTTCTCCTCGGGGGCCACTGAAGCTTTCTTT.

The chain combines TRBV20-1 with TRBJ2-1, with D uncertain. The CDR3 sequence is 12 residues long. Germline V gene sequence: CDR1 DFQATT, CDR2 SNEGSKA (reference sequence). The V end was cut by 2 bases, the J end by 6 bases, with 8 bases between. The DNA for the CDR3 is TGCAGTGCTAGATGGCAGACCAATGAGCAGTTCTTC. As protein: CSARWQTNEQFF.

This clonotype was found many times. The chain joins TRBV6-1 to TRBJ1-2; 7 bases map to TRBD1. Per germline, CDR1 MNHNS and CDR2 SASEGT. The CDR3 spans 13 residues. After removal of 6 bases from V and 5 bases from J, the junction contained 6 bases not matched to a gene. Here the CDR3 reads CASSAGTVYGYTF. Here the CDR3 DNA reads TGTGCCAGCAGCGCCGGGACAGTATATGGCTACACCTTC.

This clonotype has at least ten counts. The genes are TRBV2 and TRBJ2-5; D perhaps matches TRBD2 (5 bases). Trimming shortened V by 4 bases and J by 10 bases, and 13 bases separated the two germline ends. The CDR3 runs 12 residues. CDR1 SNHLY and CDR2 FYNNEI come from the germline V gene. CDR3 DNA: TGTGCCAGCAGTGCCTCCACTAGACGCCAGTACTTC. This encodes CASSASTRRQYF.